This T cell receptor beta chain was documented in a study of blood T cell repertoires in COVID-19. Whole-study context: Material from acute and convalescent COVID-19 was sourced from the United States, Italy and Spain. The analysed material was cDNA or gDNA that came from T cells, B-cell-depleted T cells, or PBMCs.

How the authors handled the data: Researchers report that nucleated cell counts were estimated from reference gene primer amplification. Sequencing used immunoSEQ multiplex PCR; TCRdb keeps in-frame clones, though not all of them. Clonal size and the V and J genes are those of that table, whereas D and trimming came from the DNA. The data hold some 46,000 clones, with 80% to 90% observed a single time. The germline V gene encodes CDR1 SQVTM and CDR2 ANQGSEA. CDR3 length equals 13 residues. Trimming left V 7 bases short and J 1 base short, with 13 bases between. The chain recombines TRBV29-1 with TRBJ1-1; perhaps TRBD1 as D (5 bases). Material for sequencing was peripheral blood. This receptor was obtained from a woman aged 80 or over with COVID-19, enrolled during active disease. The CDR3 protein is CSAGVTENTEAFF. The CDR3 nucleotides are TGCAGCGCTGGTGTGACAGAGAACACTGAAGCTTTCTTT.